Below are 26 T cell receptor beta chains sequenced from a single sample in a study of brain T cells in children with intractable seizures. Clones were sequenced by immunoSEQ multiplex PCR, and TCRdb holds only the in-frame ones, with some missing. This sample carries about 80,000 clones, about 90% of them seen once, and the ten largest clones take 20% to 25%. The specimen was peripheral blood, collected at surgery. These receptors were collected from a girl aged 2-10 years with Rasmussen encephalitis and intractable seizures.

The chain employs TRBV5-6 and TRBJ2-1, with 8 bases identical to TRBD2. Germline loops: CDR1 SGHDT, CDR2 YYEEEE. This CDR3 region has 15 residues. The J segment lost 4 bases and the V segment lost 4 bases, leaving 7 bases of the junction unmatched. The CDR3 sequence: CASSQRLAGYNEQFF. The CDR3 DNA is TGTGCCAGCAGCCAGCGGCTAGCGGGTTACAATGAGCAGTTCTTC.

The chain joins TRBV28 to TRBJ1-1; D unresolved. CDR1 MDHEN and CDR2 SYDVKM come from the germline V gene. Trimming removed 7 bases at V and 4 bases at J, with 10 bases between. The CDR3 is 12 amino acids. The CDR3 here is CASTDGSTEAFF. In nucleotides, the CDR3 is TGTGCCAGCACAGACGGGTCCACTGAAGCTTTCTTT.

J is TRBJ2-2 and V is TRBV11-2; TRBD1 aligns across 8 bases. CDR3 size: 14 residues. Germline CDR1 reads SGHAT; CDR2 reads FQNNGV. The J segment lost 4 bases and the V segment lost 5 bases, leaving 3 bases of the junction unmatched. The CDR3 coding sequence is TGTGCCAGCAGCGGACAGGGTGTCACCGGGGAGCTGTTTTTT. It codes for CASSGQGVTGELFF.

The chain couples TRBV3-1 (or the pseudogene TRBV3-2) to TRBJ1-2; unclear D gene. V lost 0 bases, J lost 5 bases, and 22 bases lay in between. Per the germline V gene, CDR1 is LGHDT and CDR2 is YNNKEL (reference sequence). This CDR3 is built from 18 residues. In DNA, the CDR3 is TGTGCCAGCAGCCAAGATCAGTTCAGGACGTCCGTTAATTATGGCTACACCTTC. It codes for CASSQDQFRTSVNYGYTF.

This clone occurred a few times. The CDR3 DNA follows: TGTGCCAGCAGCTTAACTTGGGAAGGGGACAATGAGCAGTTCTTC. This codes for CASSLTWEGDNEQFF. The chain joins TRBV7-3 to TRBJ2-1; the D gene is possibly TRBD1 (5 bases). Trimming left V 0 bases short and J 5 bases short, with 11 bases between. The CDR3 spans 15 residues. Germline CDR1 and CDR2: SGHTA and FQGTGA.

V is TRBV10-3 and J is TRBJ2-7; 9 positions match TRBD1. J gave up 2 bases and V 3 bases, and 2 bases lay outside the gene matches. CDR3 length equals 14 residues. Germline CDR1 reads ENHRY; CDR2 reads SYGVKD. For the CDR3, the DNA is TGTGCCATCAGTGAAGGGACAGGGACCTACGAGCAGTACTTC. It is translated as CAISEGTGTYEQYF.

The genes are TRBV20-1 and TRBJ1-3; D remains unclear. The germline V gene has CDR1 DFQATT and CDR2 SNEGSKA (reference sequence). The CDR3 runs to 11 residues. V shed 8 bases and J shed 2 bases, with 7 bases lying between them. In DNA, the CDR3 is TGCAGTACAAGGACTGGAAACACCATATATTTT. Protein sequence: CSTRTGNTIYF.

CDR3 residues: CAWSLGNQETQYF. The CDR3 coding sequence is TGTGCCTGGAGCCTGGGGAATCAAGAGACCCAGTACTTC. The V and J genes are TRBV30 and TRBJ2-5, with no clear D. The CDR3 sequence is 13 residues long. The V gene lost 3 bases and the J gene lost 2 bases, with 10 bases spanning the gap. Germline lookup yields CDR1 GTSNPN and CDR2 SVGIG (reference sequence).

The V and J genes are TRBV28 and TRBJ1-5; TRBD1 is a possible D gene (5 bases). The CDR3 totals 17 residues. V shed 4 bases and J shed 0 bases, with 16 bases lying between them. Germline V gene sequence: CDR1 MDHEN, CDR2 SYDVKM. CDR3 coding DNA: TGTGCCAGCAGTTCCCATCGGGGCCAGCCTAGCAATCAGCCCCAGCATTTT. This sequence encodes CASSSHRGQPSNQPQHF.

This clone appeared a single time. This chain connects TRBV14 to TRBJ1-2; maybe TRBD1 (5 bases). Trimming removed 4 bases from V and 4 bases from J, with 13 bases in between. This CDR3 spans 14 amino acids. Germline V lookup: CDR1 SGHDN, CDR2 FVKESK. The CDR3 coding sequence is TGTGCCAGCAGCCCAACCACAGGAGGCTATGGCTACACCTTC. Its translation: CASSPTTGGYGYTF.

J is TRBJ2-5 and V is TRBV18; a weak D match, TRBD1 (6 bases). The CDR3 is 12 residues long. Trimming shortened V by 8 bases and J by 2 bases, and 9 bases separated the two germline ends. CDR1 and CDR2 from the germline V gene are KGHSH and LQKENI. The CDR3 DNA reads TGTGCCAGCGGACAGCTTCAAGAGACCCAGTACTTC. It is translated as CASGQLQETQYF.

This clone has just a few counts. V gene TRBV7-6 combines with J gene TRBJ2-7, with 7 positions matching TRBD2. The junction had 11 bases not matched to a gene; V was cut back by 5 bases and J by 4 bases. Germline V gene sequence: CDR1 SGHVS, CDR2 FNYEAQ. The CDR3 is 15 amino acids. The CDR3 DNA is TGTGCCAGCAGCGTATGGCAGGGAGGGGAGTACGAGCAGTACTTC. Protein product: CASSVWQGGEYEQYF.

The chain couples TRBV6-5 to TRBJ1-1, with D unresolved. This CDR3 region has 13 residues. Germline lookup yields CDR1 MNHEY and CDR2 SVGAGI. Trimming stripped 2 bases from V and 5 bases from J, with 9 bases between. The CDR3 sequence: CASSYSQDTEAFF. Written as DNA, the CDR3 is TGTGCCAGCAGTTACAGCCAGGATACTGAAGCTTTCTTT.

In its sample, this clone was seen once. The V gene is TRBV7-8, the J gene TRBJ1-1; tentatively, D is TRBD1 (6 bases). Trimming cost V 5 bases and J 1 base, with 14 bases left between them. Germline CDR1 is SGHVS and CDR2 is FQNEAQ. The CDR3 contains 15 residues. This CDR3 is CASSLTGSRNTEAFF. CDR3 DNA: TGTGCCAGCAGCCTCACAGGGAGTAGGAACACTGAAGCTTTCTTT.

The rearrangement joins TRBV28 to TRBJ2-7, with D perhaps assigned TRBD1 or TRBD2 (5 bases each). Germline lookup yields CDR1 MDHEN and CDR2 SYDVKM. Trimming took off 7 bases at V and 2 bases at J, with 18 bases between the two ends. This CDR3 spans 15 amino acids. Here the CDR3 reads CASTGTGTAAYEQYF. CDR3 nucleotides: TGTGCCAGCACTGGAACCGGGACGGCAGCCTACGAGCAGTACTTC. Full variable domain (remainder filled in from reference TRBV28 and TRBJ2-7): DVKVTQSSRYLVKRTGEKVFLECVQDMDHENMFWYRQDPGLGLRLIYFSYDVKMKEKGDIPEGYSVSREKKERFSLILESASTNQTSMYLCASTGTGTAAYEQYFGPGTRLTVT.

The chain links TRBV19 to TRBJ1-2; 9 bases map to TRBD1. This CDR3 comprises 15 residues. The junction had 8 bases not matched to a gene; V was cut back by 4 bases and J by 5 bases. Germline CDR1 reads LNHDA; CDR2 reads SQIVND (reference sequence). CDR3 sequence (DNA): TGTGCCAGTAGTACTCTAGCCGGGACAGGGTATGGCTACACCTTC. It encodes CASSTLAGTGYGYTF.

This clone was counted once. The chain combines TRBV7-9 with TRBJ1-4; perhaps TRBD1 as D (5 bases). The CDR3 sequence is 16 residues long. Germline assignment: CDR1 SEHNR and CDR2 FQNEAQ (reference sequence). V was clipped by 0 bases and J by 0 bases, with 8 bases between them. The CDR3 coding sequence is TGTGCCAGCAGCTTAGCGGGGGGGACAACTAATGAAAAACTGTTTTTT. Amino acid sequence: CASSLAGGTTNEKLFF.

CDR3 residues: CASRVRGGSGGANVLTF. In DNA form, the CDR3 reads TGTGCCAGCAGGGTCAGGGGGGGTTCAGGTGGGGCCAACGTCCTGACTTTC. The V gene is TRBV27, the J gene TRBJ2-6; D could derive from TRBD1 or TRBD2 (7 bases each). V was shortened by 6 bases and J by 3 bases, with 18 bases between the two germline ends. From germline, CDR1 is MNHEY and CDR2 SMNVEV (reference sequence). CDR3 size: 17 residues.

The chain employs TRBV7-9 and TRBJ1-2, with D hard to call. Trimming removed 5 bases at V and 2 bases at J, with 9 bases between. Germline assignment: CDR1 SEHNR and CDR2 FQNEAQ (reference sequence). The CDR3 runs 13 residues. This chain's CDR3 is CASSGGRNYGYTF. In DNA, the CDR3 is TGTGCCAGCAGCGGAGGCCGCAACTATGGCTACACCTTC.

This clone was seen a few times. This chain uses TRBV7-2 with TRBJ2-3; TRBD2 matches at 10 bases. In germline, CDR1 is SGHTA, CDR2 FQGNSA. The CDR3 runs to 15 residues. V lost 5 bases, J lost 0 bases, and 2 bases stayed unmatched. The CDR3 DNA follows: TGTGCCAGCAGCCGGACTAGCGGAAGCACAGATACGCAGTATTTT. Protein sequence: CASSRTSGSTDTQYF.

The chain links TRBV5-6 to TRBJ2-7; D remains ambiguous. V dropped 4 bases and J dropped 6 bases, with 14 bases sitting between them. From germline, CDR1 is SGHDT and CDR2 YYEEEE. The CDR3 runs 13 residues. The CDR3 bases are TGTGCCAGCAGCCGGGCTGCCCTTCCCGAGCAGTACTTC. The encoded protein is CASSRAALPEQYF.

This clone has only one observation. The chain links TRBV7-2 to TRBJ2-5; D perhaps matches TRBD2 (5 bases). The V and J ends lost 7 bases and 4 bases respectively, with 16 bases between them. This CDR3 region has 14 residues. Germline-derived CDR1 and CDR2 are SGHTA and FQGNSA. The CDR3 nucleotides read TGTGCCAGCACCCTCCGACTACCCTCAGAGACCCAGTACTTC. It yields the protein CASTLRLPSETQYF.

The count of this clone is one. The J gene is TRBJ2-1, the V gene TRBV30; D gene uncertain. Per germline, CDR1 GTSNPN and CDR2 SVGIG (reference sequence). The CDR3 is 13 residues long. Trimming removed 5 bases at V and 6 bases at J, with 14 bases between. CDR3 in DNA: TGTGCCTGGTCCTCCGGACGTTCCAATGAGCAGTTCTTC. Translated: CAWSSGRSNEQFF.

The chain is built from TRBV5-1 and TRBJ2-1; no clear D. Germline V gene data show CDR1 as SGHRS and CDR2 as YFSETQ. The CDR3 consists of 15 residues. V lost 3 bases and J 0 bases, leaving 10 bases between the germline ends. The CDR3 spells CASSSESSSYNEQFF. The DNA of the CDR3 is TGCGCCAGCAGCTCCGAATCCAGCTCCTACAATGAGCAGTTCTTC.

This chain uses TRBV4-1 with TRBJ2-7; 8 positions agree with TRBD2. CDR1 is MGHRA, CDR2 YSYEKL, per germline. Trimming at V came to 4 bases and at J to 7 bases, leaving 6 bases not matched to a gene. This CDR3 has 13 residues. DNA for the CDR3: TGCGCCAGCAGCCGATCACTAGCGGAAGAGCAGTACTTC. The encoded protein is CASSRSLAEEQYF.

The J gene is TRBJ2-7, the V gene TRBV4-1; 8 bases map to TRBD1. Losses at the gene ends were 0 bases for V and 4 bases for J; bases not matched to a gene: 8. Germline CDR1 MGHRA, CDR2 YSYEKL. The CDR3 totals 16 residues. CDR3 coding DNA: TGCGCCAGCAGCCAAGATCGGACAGGGCCTATGTACGAGCAGTACTTC. This sequence encodes CASSQDRTGPMYEQYF.